The source of this T cell receptor beta chain is a study of shared clonotypes between healthy human individuals. Trimming stripped 0 bases from V and 5 bases from J, with 11 bases between. The germline gives CDR1 MNHNS, CDR2 SASEGT. This CDR3 region has 14 residues. Method: immunoSEQ multiplex PCR; TCRdb's copy keeps in-frame clones and lacks some. The sample holds hundreds of thousands of clones, roughly 95% seen once. CD45RO negativity and positive selection for CCR7 defined naive CD8 cells, a population that excluded terminally differentiated effector memory CD45RA+ cells. The sequence was obtained from a woman younger than 45 in good health. The chain joins TRBV6-1 to TRBJ2-7, with unresolved D. The sequenced sample was naive CD8+ T cells sorted from blood. Written as DNA, the CDR3 is TGTGCCAGCAGTGAAGCAGGGCAGTACAACGAGCAGTACTTC. Encoded protein: CASSEAGQYNEQYF.